The present T cell receptor beta chain was sequenced within a study of blood T cell repertoires in COVID-19. In the study overall: COVID-19 samples, acute and convalescent, were from the United States, Italy and Spain. PBMCs, B-cell-depleted T cells, or T cells provided the cDNA or gDNA that made up the material.

In the original analysis: Estimates of nucleated cell counts were drawn from the amplification of reference gene primers. TCRdb's table, derived via immunoSEQ multiplex PCR, lists solely in-frame clones and lacks some. V, J and clone size are taken as reported in that table, and D and trimming were inferred from the DNA itself. The sample includes some 300,000 clones, 85% to 90% seen only once; the top ten take less than 2%. Seattle patient enrollment occurred during active infection, with longitudinal follow-up thereafter. CDR3 size: 19 residues. Trimming shortened V by 3 bases and J by 0 bases, and 18 bases separated the two germline ends. Germline V CDR1 and CDR2: MRHNA, SNTAGT.

Input material: peripheral blood. The TCR was taken from a woman in her twenties or thirties with COVID-19, enrolled during active disease. The chain has TRBV6-4 and TRBJ1-6, with a weak D call TRBD1 (6 bases). As DNA, the CDR3 is TGTGCCAGCAGTGAGGGTTTCGACAGGACGAGCTCCTATAATTCACCCCTCCACTTT. Translation gives CASSEGFDRTSSYNSPLHF.